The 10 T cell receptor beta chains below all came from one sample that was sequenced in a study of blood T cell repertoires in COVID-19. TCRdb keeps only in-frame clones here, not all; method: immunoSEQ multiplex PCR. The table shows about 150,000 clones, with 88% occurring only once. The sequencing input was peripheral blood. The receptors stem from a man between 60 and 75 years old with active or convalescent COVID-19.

The CDR3 loop reads CASSLKTVVGPYEQYF. The CDR3 DNA is TGTGCCAGCAGTTTGAAGACAGTTGTGGGCCCCTACGAGCAGTACTTC. This chain uses TRBV28 with TRBJ2-7; D is possibly TRBD1 (5 bases). Between the trimmed V and J ends, which lost 3 bases and 2 bases, there was a span of 17 bases. The CDR3 extends over 16 amino acids. The germline V gene encodes CDR1 MDHEN and CDR2 SYDVKM. Complete variable domain (other parts from reference TRBV28 and TRBJ2-7): DVKVTQSSRYLVKRTGEKVFLECVQDMDHENMFWYRQDPGLGLRLIYFSYDVKMKEKGDIPEGYSVSREKKERFSLILESASTNQTSMYLCASSLKTVVGPYEQYFGPGTRLTVT.

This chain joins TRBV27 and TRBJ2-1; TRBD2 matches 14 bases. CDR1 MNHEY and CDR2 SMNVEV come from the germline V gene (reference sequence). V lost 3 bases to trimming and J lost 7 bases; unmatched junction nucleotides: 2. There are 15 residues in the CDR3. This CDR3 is CASSLGLAGVNEQFF. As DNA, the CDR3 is TGTGCCAGCAGTTTGGGACTAGCGGGAGTGAATGAGCAGTTCTTC.

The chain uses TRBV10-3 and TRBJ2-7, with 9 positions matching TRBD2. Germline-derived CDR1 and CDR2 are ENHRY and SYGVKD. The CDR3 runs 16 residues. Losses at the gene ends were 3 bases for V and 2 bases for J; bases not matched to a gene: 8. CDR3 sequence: CAISEDSSGATYEQYF. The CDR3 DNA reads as TGTGCCATCAGTGAAGACTCTAGCGGGGCGACCTACGAGCAGTACTTC.

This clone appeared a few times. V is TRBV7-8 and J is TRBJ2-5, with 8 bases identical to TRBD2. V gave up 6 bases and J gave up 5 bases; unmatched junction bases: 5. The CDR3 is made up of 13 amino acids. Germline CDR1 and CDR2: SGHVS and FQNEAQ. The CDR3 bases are TGTGCCAGCAGATTAAGCGGGAGTGAGACCCAGTACTTC. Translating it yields CASRLSGSETQYF.

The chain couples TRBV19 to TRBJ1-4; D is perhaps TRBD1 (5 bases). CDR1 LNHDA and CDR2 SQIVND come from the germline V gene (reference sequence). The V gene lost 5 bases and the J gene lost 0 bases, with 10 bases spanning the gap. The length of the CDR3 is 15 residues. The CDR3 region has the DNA TGTGCCAGTAGTTCCCGGGGGTCAACTAATGAAAAACTGTTTTTT. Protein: CASSSRGSTNEKLFF. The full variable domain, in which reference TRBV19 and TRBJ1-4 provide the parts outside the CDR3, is DGGITQSPKYLFRKEGQNVTLSCEQNLNHDAMYWYRQDPGQGLRLIYYSQIVNDFQKGDIAEGYSVSREKKESFPLTVTSAQKNPTAFYLCASSSRGSTNEKLFFGSGTQLSVL.

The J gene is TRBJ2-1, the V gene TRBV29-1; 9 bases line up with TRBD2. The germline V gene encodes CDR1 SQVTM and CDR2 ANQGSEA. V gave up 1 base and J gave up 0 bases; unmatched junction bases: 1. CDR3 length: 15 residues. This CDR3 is CSVEGAGGSYNEQFF. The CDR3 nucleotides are TGCAGCGTTGAAGGAGCGGGGGGCTCCTACAATGAGCAGTTCTTC.

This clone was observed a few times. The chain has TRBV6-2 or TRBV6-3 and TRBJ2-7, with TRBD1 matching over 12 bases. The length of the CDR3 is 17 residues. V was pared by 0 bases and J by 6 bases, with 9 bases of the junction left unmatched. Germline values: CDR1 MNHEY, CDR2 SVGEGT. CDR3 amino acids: CASSYSKGGQGAREQYF. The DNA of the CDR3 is TGTGCCAGCAGTTACTCGAAGGGGGGACAGGGGGCCCGCGAGCAGTACTTC.

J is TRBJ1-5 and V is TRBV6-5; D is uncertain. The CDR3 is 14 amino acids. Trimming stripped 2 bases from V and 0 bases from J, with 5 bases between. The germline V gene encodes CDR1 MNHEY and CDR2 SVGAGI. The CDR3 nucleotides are TGTGCCAGCAGTTACAGCAATAGCAATCAGCCCCAGCATTTT. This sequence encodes CASSYSNSNQPQHF.

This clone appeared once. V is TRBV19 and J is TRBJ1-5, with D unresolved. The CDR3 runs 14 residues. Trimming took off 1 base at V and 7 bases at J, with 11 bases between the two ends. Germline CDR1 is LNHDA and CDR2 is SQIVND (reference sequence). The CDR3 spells CASSIGRIVQPQHF. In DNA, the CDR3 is TGTGCCAGTAGTATAGGCAGGATAGTACAGCCCCAGCATTTT.

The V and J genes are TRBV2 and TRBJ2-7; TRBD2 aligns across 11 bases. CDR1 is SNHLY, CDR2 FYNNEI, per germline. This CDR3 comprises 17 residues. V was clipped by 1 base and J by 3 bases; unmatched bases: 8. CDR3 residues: CASSEELAGAPGYEQYF. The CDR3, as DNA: TGTGCCAGCAGTGAAGAACTAGCGGGAGCCCCTGGCTACGAGCAGTACTTC. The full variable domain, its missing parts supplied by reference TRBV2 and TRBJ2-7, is EPEVTQTPSHQVTQMGQEVILRCVPISNHLYFYWYRQILGQKVEFLVSFYNNEISEKSEIFDDQFSVERPDGSNFTLKIRSTKLEDSAMYFCASSEELAGAPGYEQYFGPGTRLTVT.